Following are 15 T cell receptor beta chains from one sample sequenced in a study of blood T cell repertoires in COVID-19. The data were produced by immunoSEQ multiplex PCR, yet TCRdb's version contains in-frame clones alone and is incomplete. The sample has nearly 200,000 clones, approximately 91% seen once; the top ten hold about 6.6%. The sequencing sample was made of peripheral blood. These receptors all come from a woman aged 40-49 years who had recovered from COVID-19.

The chain carries TRBV9 and TRBJ1-5; TRBD1 matches at 7 bases. Germline-derived CDR1 and CDR2 are SGDLS and YYNGEE. The CDR3 consists of 15 residues. The V and J ends lost 2 bases and 5 bases, in that order; junction bases with no gene match: 7. CDR3 sequence: CASSVSGQEHQPQHF. CDR3 nucleotide sequence: TGTGCCAGCAGCGTGTCCGGACAGGAGCATCAGCCCCAGCATTTT.

This chain uses TRBV18 with TRBJ2-7; D remains ambiguous. The CDR3 extends over 12 amino acids. CDR1 and CDR2 (germline): KGHSH, LQKENI. Trimming removed 3 bases at V and 5 bases at J, with 8 bases between. As DNA, the CDR3 is TGTGCCAGCTCACCGAGTACCGACGAGCAGTACTTC. The encoded protein is CASSPSTDEQYF.

This chain joins TRBV15 and TRBJ1-5, with TRBD1 matching over 7 bases. Germline CDR1 LNHNV, CDR2 YYDKDF (reference sequence). This CDR3 is built from 16 residues. V gave up 1 base and J gave up 0 bases; unmatched junction bases: 3. In DNA form, the CDR3 reads TGTGCCACCAGCAGAGTACAGGGGATTAGCAATCAGCCCCAGCATTTT. Amino acids: CATSRVQGISNQPQHF.

Only a few counts were recorded for this clone. The chain joins TRBV19 to TRBJ1-2; TRBD1 matches 8 bases. The CDR3 contains 13 residues. Germline V gene data show CDR1 as LNHDA and CDR2 as SQIVND (reference sequence). V lost 5 bases to trimming and J lost 2 bases; unmatched junction nucleotides: 1. CDR3 protein: CASSRTGNYGYTF. The CDR3 region has the DNA TGTGCCAGTAGTCGGACAGGGAACTATGGCTACACCTTC.

V usage is TRBV30 and J usage is TRBJ2-6, with TRBD1 matching over 8 bases. Germline CDR1 is GTSNPN and CDR2 is SVGIG (reference sequence). The CDR3 extends over 15 amino acids. V lost 2 bases to trimming and J lost 4 bases; unmatched junction nucleotides: 4. DNA of the CDR3: TGTGCCTGGAGTCACAGGGGGGCAGGGGCCAACGTCCTGACTTTC. This encodes CAWSHRGAGANVLTF.

The chain links TRBV6-5 to TRBJ2-1; TRBD2 is a possible D gene (6 bases). Germline V gene data show CDR1 as MNHEY and CDR2 as SVGAGI. Trimming pared 4 bases from V and 5 bases from J, leaving 9 bases between. The CDR3 spans 13 residues. The CDR3 DNA follows: TGTGCCAGCAGTTGGGAGGAGAACAATGAGCAGTTCTTC. This encodes CASSWEENNEQFF.

With respect to this clone: Other DNA sequences in this specimen translate into the identical CDR3. The chain combines TRBV9 with TRBJ2-1; 8 bases line up with TRBD2. This CDR3 has 15 amino acids. Germline CDR1 and CDR2: SGDLS and YYNGEE. V shed 0 bases and J 2 bases; nucleotides not matched to a gene: 1. For the CDR3, the DNA is TGTGCCAGCAGCGTAGGGGGACTAGCCTACAATGAGCAGTTCTTC. Translated: CASSVGGLAYNEQFF.

Here the CDR3 DNA reads TGTGCCAGCACCCCAGGACTAGCGGGAGATGAGACCCAGTACTTC. Encoded protein: CASTPGLAGDETQYF. The genes are TRBV27 and TRBJ2-5, with TRBD2 matching 13 bases. In germline, CDR1 is MNHEY, CDR2 SMNVEV (reference sequence). After removal of 7 bases from V and 5 bases from J, the junction contained 7 bases not matched to a gene. CDR3 length: 15 residues.

With respect to this clone: Other DNA sequences in this specimen translate into the identical CDR3. The chain couples TRBV6-5 to TRBJ2-3; 9 nucleotides line up with TRBD1. CDR1 is MNHEY and CDR2 is SVGAGI in the germline V gene. This CDR3 is 15 amino acids long. The junction had 3 bases not matched to a gene; V was cut back by 0 bases and J by 5 bases. CDR3 protein: CASSYSGQGRDTQYF. CDR3 in DNA: TGTGCCAGCAGTTACTCGGGACAGGGACGAGATACGCAGTATTTT.

Many counts were recorded for this clone. The rearrangement uses TRBV4-2 and TRBJ2-1; D may be TRBD2 (5 bases). CDR3 size: 15 residues. Germline CDR1 LGHNA, CDR2 YNFKEQ. Deletions cut 4 bases from V and 5 bases from J, with 15 bases between. Written as DNA, the CDR3 is TGTGCCAGCAGCCCGGACTTGGGCCGGAACAATGAGCAGTTCTTC. Encoded protein: CASSPDLGRNNEQFF.

V and J are TRBV30 and TRBJ1-5, with D hard to call. Germline assignment: CDR1 GTSNPN and CDR2 SVGIG (reference sequence). V was trimmed by 2 bases and J by 5 bases, leaving 16 bases between them. The CDR3 is 15 amino acids. This CDR3 reads CAWSITTQGDQPQHF. CDR3 coding DNA: TGTGCCTGGAGTATCACAACCCAAGGAGATCAGCCCCAGCATTTT.

The CDR3 DNA follows: TGTGCCAGCAGTTACTCGAGGCGGGACCACGAGCAGTACTTC. This gives the protein CASSYSRRDHEQYF. The chain uses TRBV6-5 and TRBJ2-7; possibly TRBD2 for D (6 bases). Germline V CDR1 and CDR2: MNHEY, SVGAGI. CDR3 length equals 14 residues. V was clipped by 0 bases and J by 5 bases, with 11 bases between them.

There are a few counts of this clone. The genes are TRBV4-1 and TRBJ1-1; D is uncertain. The CDR3 consists of 11 residues. Between the trimmed V and J ends, which lost 1 base and 9 bases, there was a span of 6 bases. From germline, CDR1 is MGHRA and CDR2 YSYEKL. CDR3 nucleotides: TGCGCCAGCAGCCAAGCATCCCAAGCTTTCTTT. Protein: CASSQASQAFF.

This chain joins TRBV7-7 and TRBJ2-1; the match to TRBD1 covers 9 bases. Trimming at V came to 5 bases and at J to 1 base, leaving 3 bases not matched to a gene. The CDR3 loop spans 15 amino acids. CDR1 and CDR2 from the germline V gene are SSHAT and FNYEAQ (reference sequence). The CDR3 spells CASSPTGGSYNEQFF. In nucleotides, the CDR3 is TGTGCCAGCAGCCCGACAGGGGGATCCTACAATGAGCAGTTCTTC.

The V call is TRBV28, the J call TRBJ1-5; possibly TRBD1 for D (5 bases). V lost 6 bases to trimming and J lost 0 bases, with 9 bases between them. There are 14 residues in the CDR3. The germline V gene encodes CDR1 MDHEN and CDR2 SYDVKM. As DNA, the CDR3 is TGTGCCAGCAGAGGACAAAATAGCAATCAGCCCCAGCATTTT. This codes for CASRGQNSNQPQHF.